This T cell receptor (beta chain) was profiled in a study of blood T cell repertoires in COVID-19. Looking at the study overall: Sites across the United States, Italy and Spain contributed samples from acute and convalescent COVID-19. The analysed material was cDNA or gDNA that came from T cells, B-cell-depleted T cells, or PBMCs.

In the authors' methods: Cell counts per sample came from amplifying reference gene primers. Profiling relied on immunoSEQ multiplex PCR, and the TCRdb table lists in-frame clones only, not all of them. The D gene and trimming were derived from the DNA, and the V and J assignments and clone size from that table. The sample records roughly 92,000 clones, around 89% being singletons. Germline CDR1 is MNHNS and CDR2 is SASEGT. The CDR3 is made up of 11 amino acids. V gave up 5 bases and J gave up 9 bases, with 8 bases separating them. Specimen: peripheral blood. The gene calls are TRBV6-1 and TRBJ1-5; TRBD1 might be the D (6 bases). The sequence derives from a woman aged 80 or over with active or convalescent COVID-19. The CDR3 spells CASSSQGPQHF. The CDR3 DNA sequence: TGTGCCAGCAGTTCACAGGGGCCCCAGCATTTT.